Listed below are T cell receptor beta chains from one sample, sequenced in a study of neoadjuvant anti-PD-1 for oral cavity cancer. The protocol was immunoSEQ multiplex PCR, while the TCRdb copy is restricted to in-frame clones and leaves out a portion. The sample has around 81,000 clones; about 80% are singletons. Sequenced here: PBMCs, sampled before nivolumab (anti-PD-1) treatment. Receptors were obtained from a person between 35 and 79 years old with oral cavity squamous cell carcinoma. CDR3s include the opening cysteine and the closing phenylalanine or tryptophan. The D gene is left open where the match is weak. Clone size, where shown, is once, few, many, or a class for clones that have expanded.

d_call,v_call,cdr3_length,clone_size,j_call,cdr3_nt,cdr3_aa
TRBD2,TRBV19,13,-,TRBJ2-3,TGTGCCAGTAGTAACCTAGCGGGAGATACGCAGTATTTT,CASSNLAGDTQYF
-,TRBV6-1,14,-,TRBJ2-2,TGTGCCAGCAGTGAGAGGGTTTCATCCGGGGAGCTGTTTTTT,CASSERVSSGELFF
-,TRBV27,17,-,TRBJ2-1,TGTGCCAGCAGTTTATCGGGACTGCCGAGCTCCTACAATGAGCAGTTCTTC,CASSLSGLPSSYNEQFF
-,TRBV5-1,16,once,TRBJ1-4,TGCGCCAGCAGTTTAACCCCTAATGGCGGAAATGAAAAACTGTTTTTT,CASSLTPNGGNEKLFF
TRBD1,TRBV5-1,17,-,TRBJ2-7,TGCGCCAGCAGCTTGGCGGGGGTTGGGACAGGGACCTACGAGCAGTACTTC,CASSLAGVGTGTYEQYF
-,TRBV14,13,-,TRBJ2-3,TGTGCCAGCAGCCAAGGGGCCCGGCAGACGCAGTATTTT,CASSQGARQTQYF
TRBD1,TRBV30,13,few,TRBJ1-5,TGTGCCTGGAGTGTAACAGGGGGTCAGCCCCAGCATTTT,CAWSVTGGQPQHF
TRBD2,TRBV5-1,17,-,TRBJ2-7,TGCGCCAGCAGCTTGGACTACGGTCGGGGAGGGACCTACGAGCAGTACTTC,CASSLDYGRGGTYEQYF
-,TRBV30,13,-,TRBJ2-1,TGTGCCTGGAGGAGGGGCGGGTACAATGAGCAGTTCTTC,CAWRRGGYNEQFF
-,TRBV29-1,13,once,TRBJ1-3,TGCAGCGTCGCCCTAGGCTCTGGAAACACCATATATTTT,CSVALGSGNTIYF
TRBD2,TRBV7-3,15,few,TRBJ2-1,TGTGCCAGCAGCTTAGCGGGAGGAACCTACAATGAGCAGTTCTTC,CASSLAGGTYNEQFF
-,TRBV5-8,13,-,TRBJ2-7,TGTGCCAGCAGCTTAACTTGGATTGGCGAGCAGTACTTC,CASSLTWIGEQYF
TRBD2,TRBV2,16,once,TRBJ2-7,TGTGCCAGCCGGCAGGGACTAGCGGGAGTACCATACGAGCAGTACTTC,CASRQGLAGVPYEQYF
-,TRBV11-3,15,-,TRBJ2-1,TGTGCCAGCAGCCAAGGGAGGAGCTCCTACAATGAGCAGTTCTTC,CASSQGRSSYNEQFF
TRBD2,TRBV2,13,-,TRBJ2-7,TGTGCCAGCAGTGACGGACTAGTTGCAGGGCAGTACTTC,CASSDGLVAGQYF
-,TRBV7-9,13,-,TRBJ1-1,TGTGCCAGCAGCCCGGGACAGAACACTGAAGCTTTCTTT,CASSPGQNTEAFF
TRBD1,TRBV6-6,15,-,TRBJ2-3,TGTGCCAGCAGCCGCGGGACAGGGGGAGTCGATACGCAGTATTTT,CASSRGTGGVDTQYF
TRBD2,TRBV6-5,16,-,TRBJ2-1,TGTGCCAGCAGTTCCCCGACTAGCGGGAGGGAAGGTGAGCAGTTCTTC,CASSSPTSGREGEQFF
-,TRBV2,15,-,TRBJ1-1,TGTGCCAGCAGTGAAGATATCTTGCCAGGGACTGAAGCTTTCTTT,CASSEDILPGTEAFF
TRBD2,TRBV6-4,15,-,TRBJ2-1,TGTGCCAGCAGCGTCACTAGCGGGGGGTACAATGAGCAGTTCTTC,CASSVTSGGYNEQFF
-,TRBV6-5,15,-,TRBJ2-5,TGTGCCAGCAGTTACTTCACAGGGACGGGAGAGACCCAGTACTTC,CASSYFTGTGETQYF
-,TRBV7-6,15,-,TRBJ2-5,TGTGCCAGCAGCTTAGATCAGGACGGTGAGAGAACCCAGTACTTC,CASSLDQDGERTQYF
TRBD1,TRBV7-8,16,-,TRBJ2-7,TGTGCCAGCAGCCCACTAGGGGGACAGGTCCGCTACGAGCAGTACTTC,CASSPLGGQVRYEQYF
TRBD2,TRBV10-3,15,-,TRBJ2-7,TGTGCCATCAGTGAGTCGGGCGGGAGGGCCTACGAGCAGTACTTC,CAISESGGRAYEQYF
-,TRBV29-1,12,-,TRBJ1-2,TGCAGCGTTAGGTCCGGGGACTATGGCTACACCTTC,CSVRSGDYGYTF
TRBD2,TRBV7-3,15,-,TRBJ2-5,TGTGCCAGCAGCCCCGGGACTAGCGGGAAAGAGACCCAGTACTTC,CASSPGTSGKETQYF
TRBD1,TRBV29-1,11,-,TRBJ2-5,TGCAGCCCCAGACAGGGGGAGACCCAGTACTTC,CSPRQGETQYF
-,TRBV19,13,-,TRBJ2-6,TGTGCAGCCCTTGGCTTCGGGGCCAACGTCCTGACTTTC,CAALGFGANVLTF
-,TRBV5-1,15,once,TRBJ1-4,TGCGCCAGCAGCTTGGTGAGGGGATCTAATGAAAAACTGTTTTTT,CASSLVRGSNEKLFF
-,TRBV19,14,-,TRBJ2-5,TGTGCCAGTAGTATCGGTGAAGCAAAAGAGACCCAGTACTTC,CASSIGEAKETQYF
TRBD2,TRBV15,16,-,TRBJ2-5,TGTGCCACCAGCAGAGATGTAGCGGGAATCGGGGAGACCCAGTACTTC,CATSRDVAGIGETQYF
-,TRBV27,13,-,TRBJ1-5,TGTGCCGCAGGAGAATATAGCAATCAGCCCCAGCATTTT,CAAGEYSNQPQHF
TRBD2,TRBV5-4,14,-,TRBJ2-3,TGTGCCAGCAGCTCTCTAGCGGGCACAGATACGCAGTATTTT,CASSSLAGTDTQYF
TRBD1,TRBV2,13,few,TRBJ1-1,TGTGCCAGCAGTAAACAGGGGTTCACTGAAGCTTTCTTT,CASSKQGFTEAFF
-,TRBV30,14,-,TRBJ1-5,TGTGCCTGGAGTGCAGGAGGAGGCAATCAGCCCCAGCATTTT,CAWSAGGGNQPQHF
-,TRBV25-1,13,-,TRBJ2-1,TGTGCCAGCACTCCGGGACTCTACAATGAGCAGTTCTTC,CASTPGLYNEQFF
-,TRBV21-1,14,-,TRBJ1-5,TGTGCCAGCAACCTGATAGGGGGCAATCAGCCCCAGCATTTT,CASNLIGGNQPQHF
TRBD1,TRBV9,15,-,TRBJ1-1,TGTGCCAGCAGCCCAAGGGACAGGGACTTCGCTGAAGCTTTCTTT,CASSPRDRDFAEAFF
TRBD1,TRBV6-6,16,-,TRBJ1-5,TGTGCCAGCAGTTCCCCGGACAGGGTTGTTAAGCAGCCCCAGCATTTT,CASSSPDRVVKQPQHF
-,TRBV11-1,14,-,TRBJ2-7,TGTGCCAGCAGCTTATTCGGATCGTCCTACGAGCAGTACTTC,CASSLFGSSYEQYF